This TCR beta chain was recorded in a study of blood T cell repertoires in COVID-19. About the research overall: The cDNA or gDNA used as material had been derived from T cells, B-cell-depleted T cells, or PBMCs.

The CDR3 totals 11 residues. The germline gives CDR1 DFQATT, CDR2 SNEGSKA (reference sequence). V lost 5 bases, J lost 8 bases, and 12 bases lay in between. Sequencing used immunoSEQ multiplex PCR; TCRdb keeps in-frame clones, though not all of them. This table holds 200,000 to 250,000 clones, 85% to 95% found once. This sequence was found in a young woman who had recovered from COVID-19. Sequenced: PBMCs or T cells enriched from blood (not recorded which). This chain links TRBV20-1 with TRBJ1-2; D possibly corresponds to TRBD1 (5 bases). The CDR3 sequence: CSAWGVRGYTF. The CDR3, as DNA: TGCAGTGCTTGGGGCGTGCGGGGCTACACCTTC.